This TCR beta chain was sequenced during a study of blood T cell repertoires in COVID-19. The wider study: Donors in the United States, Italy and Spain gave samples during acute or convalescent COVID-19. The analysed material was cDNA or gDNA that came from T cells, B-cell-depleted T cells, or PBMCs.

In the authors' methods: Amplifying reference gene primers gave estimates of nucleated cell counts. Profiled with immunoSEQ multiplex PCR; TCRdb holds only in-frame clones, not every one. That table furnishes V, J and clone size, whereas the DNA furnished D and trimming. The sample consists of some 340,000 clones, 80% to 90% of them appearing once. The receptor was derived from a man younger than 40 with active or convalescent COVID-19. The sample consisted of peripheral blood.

DNA for the CDR3: TGTGCCAGCACGCCGGGACAGGAGGGATCAGAGACCCAGTACTTC. It encodes CASTPGQEGSETQYF. V and J are TRBV18 and TRBJ2-5, with 8 bases matching TRBD1. CDR1 KGHSH and CDR2 LQKENI come from the germline V gene. There are 15 residues in the CDR3. V lost 8 bases and J lost 4; bases outside the gene matches: 12.